The 10 T cell receptor beta chains listed next were all sequenced from one sample in a study of OX40 agonist ivuxolimab in advanced cancers. TCRdb's copy holds only in-frame clones and misses some; the assay was immunoSEQ multiplex PCR. Of fewer than 65,000 clones in the sample, approximately 94% are singletons; the top ten hold roughly 20%. Material: CD4+ or CD8+ T cells sorted from blood, obtained in a trial of the OX40 agonist ivuxolimab. These receptors all stem from an adult with an advanced solid tumor such as melanoma, head and neck, liver or kidney cancer.

CDR3 DNA sequence: TGTGCCAGCAGCTTAGGGGTCACCAGACAGGGGCAAGAGACCCAGTACTTC. Its translation is CASSLGVTRQGQETQYF. The chain links TRBV11-1 to TRBJ2-5; 8 bases are shared with TRBD1. Germline V gene sequence: CDR1 SGHAT, CDR2 FQDESV (reference sequence). V was pared by 1 base and J by 2 bases, with 9 bases of the junction left unmatched. The CDR3 runs to 17 residues.

The chain uses TRBV9 and TRBJ2-1; the D is unclear. The germline gives CDR1 SGDLS, CDR2 YYNGEE. The CDR3 has 11 residues. The germline V and J ends were trimmed by 0 bases and 9 bases, with 4 bases remaining between them. In DNA form, the CDR3 reads TGTGCCAGCAGCGTAGGGGCTGAGCAGTTCTTC. Protein product: CASSVGAEQFF.

The chain is built from TRBV6-5 and TRBJ2-2; D gene ambiguous. The CDR3 loop spans 12 amino acids. V lost 5 bases, J lost 5 bases, and 6 bases lay in between. Germline loops: CDR1 MNHEY, CDR2 SVGAGI. For the CDR3, the DNA is TGTGCCAGCAGTAGTCGTACCGGGGAGCTGTTTTTT. It yields the protein CASSSRTGELFF.

The V gene is TRBV13, the J gene TRBJ2-7; D call uncertain. Trimming removed 4 bases at V and 0 bases at J, with 4 bases between. The V gene's germline CDR1 is PRHDT and CDR2 FYEKMQ (reference sequence). The CDR3 covers 12 residues. The CDR3 coding sequence is TGTGCCAGCAGCTCTAGCTCCTACGAGCAGTACTTC. This translates into CASSSSSYEQYF.

For this clone: The germline gene is not matched at one end of the junction; a read error may be the cause. The V call is TRBV4-2, the J call TRBJ1-4, with a weak D call TRBD1 (5 bases). CDR3 length: 13 amino acids. CDR1 and CDR2 (germline): LGHNA, YNFKEQ. The CDR3 DNA follows: TGTGCCAGCAGCCAATCTCTGGGGGAAAAACTGCTTTTT. Translating gives CASSQSLGEKLLF.

This chain connects TRBV28 to TRBJ2-2; TRBD2 matches 10 bases. Losses at the gene ends were 5 bases for V and 2 bases for J; bases not matched to a gene: 11. CDR1 is MDHEN, CDR2 SYDVKM, per germline. The CDR3 covers 18 residues. CDR3 in amino acids: CASSDRLAGKINTGELFF. The CDR3 DNA follows: TGTGCCAGCAGTGACAGACTAGCGGGCAAAATAAACACCGGGGAGCTGTTTTTT. The whole variable domain, filled in from reference TRBV28 and TRBJ2-2, reads DVKVTQSSRYLVKRTGEKVFLECVQDMDHENMFWYRQDPGLGLRLIYFSYDVKMKEKGDIPEGYSVSREKKERFSLILESASTNQTSMYLCASSDRLAGKINTGELFFGEGSRLTVL.

The V gene is TRBV12-5, the J gene TRBJ2-1, with D hard to call. CDR1 LGHNT and CDR2 FRNRAP come from the germline V gene. The V and J ends lost 3 bases and 2 bases respectively, with 5 bases between them. The CDR3 covers 13 residues. For the CDR3, the DNA is TGTGCTAGTGGTTTCGGACCCTACAATGAGCAGTTCTTC. Protein: CASGFGPYNEQFF.

This chain uses TRBV5-4 with TRBJ2-5; 9 bases line up with TRBD2. The J call could be wrong; TRBJ2-7 is a better fit for the DNA end. The CDR3 loop spans 14 amino acids. Germline CDR1 is SGHNT and CDR2 is YYREEE (reference sequence). The CDR3 coding sequence is TGTGCCAGCAGCCCGACTAGCGGCTCCTACGAGCAGTACTTC. Protein: CASSPTSGSYEQYF.

The chain uses TRBV19 and TRBJ2-7, with TRBD2 identical over 8 bases. Germline CDR1 is LNHDA and CDR2 is SQIVND (reference sequence). The CDR3 contains 18 residues. V trimming: 3 bases; J trimming: 0 bases; junction bases outside the gene matches: 13. In nucleotides, the CDR3 is TGTGCCAGTAGTATTAAGTCTAGCGGGCTCACTAGCTCCTACGAGCAGTACTTC. Amino acids: CASSIKSSGLTSSYEQYF.

V gene TRBV11-1 combines with J gene TRBJ2-1; D is undetermined. The CDR3 length is 16 residues. Germline V lookup: CDR1 SGHAT, CDR2 FQDESV (reference sequence). Trimming stripped 5 bases from V and 2 bases from J, with 16 bases between. The CDR3 DNA is TGTGCCAGCAGCGACCGCGAAAAGGGAACCTACAATGAGCAGTTCTTC. Translating gives CASSDREKGTYNEQFF.